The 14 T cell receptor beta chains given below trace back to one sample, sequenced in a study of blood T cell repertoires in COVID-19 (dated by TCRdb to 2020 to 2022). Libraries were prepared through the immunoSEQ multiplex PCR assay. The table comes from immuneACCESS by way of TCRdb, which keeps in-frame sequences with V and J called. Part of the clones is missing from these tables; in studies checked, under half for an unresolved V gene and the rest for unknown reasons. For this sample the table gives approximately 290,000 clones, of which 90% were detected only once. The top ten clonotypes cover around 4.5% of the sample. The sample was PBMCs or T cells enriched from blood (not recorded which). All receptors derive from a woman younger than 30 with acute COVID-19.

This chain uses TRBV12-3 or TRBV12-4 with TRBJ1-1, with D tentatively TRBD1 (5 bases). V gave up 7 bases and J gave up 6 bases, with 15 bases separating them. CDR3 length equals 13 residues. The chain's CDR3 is CASTWGLRAEAFF. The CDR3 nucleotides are TGTGCCAGCACCTGGGGCCTGCGAGCTGAAGCTTTCTTT.

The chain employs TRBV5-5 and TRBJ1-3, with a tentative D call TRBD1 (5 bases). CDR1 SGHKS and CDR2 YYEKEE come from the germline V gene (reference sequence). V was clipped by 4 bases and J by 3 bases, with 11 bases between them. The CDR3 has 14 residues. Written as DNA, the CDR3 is TGTGCCAGCAGCCCGGGACTGAATGGAAACACCATATATTTT. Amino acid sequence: CASSPGLNGNTIYF.

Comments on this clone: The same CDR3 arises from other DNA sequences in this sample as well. The CDR3 DNA reads TGTGCCAGCTCACCTGCAGGGGACACTGAAGCTTTCTTT. This gives the protein CASSPAGDTEAFF. V is TRBV18 and J is TRBJ1-1; D perhaps matches TRBD1 (6 bases). Per the germline V gene, CDR1 is KGHSH and CDR2 is LQKENI. Trimming pared 3 bases from V and 3 bases from J, leaving 8 bases between. The CDR3 loop spans 13 amino acids.

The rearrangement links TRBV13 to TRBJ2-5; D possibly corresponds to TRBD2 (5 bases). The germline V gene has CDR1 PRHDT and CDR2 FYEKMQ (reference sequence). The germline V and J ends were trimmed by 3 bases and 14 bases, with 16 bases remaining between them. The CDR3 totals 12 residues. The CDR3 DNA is TGTGCCAGCAGCTTTCCTCCGGGGAATGCTTACTTC. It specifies CASSFPPGNAYF. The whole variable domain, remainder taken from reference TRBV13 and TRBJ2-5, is AAGVIQSPRHLIKEKRETATLKCYPIPRHDTVYWYQQGPGQDPQFLISFYEKMQSDKGSIPDRFSAQQFSDYHSELNMSSLELGDSALYFCASSFPPGNAYFGPGTRLLVL.

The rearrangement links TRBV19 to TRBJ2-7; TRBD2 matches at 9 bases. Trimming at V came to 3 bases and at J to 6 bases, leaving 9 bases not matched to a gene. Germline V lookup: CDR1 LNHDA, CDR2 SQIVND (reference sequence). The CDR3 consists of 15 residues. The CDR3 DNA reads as TGTGCCAGTAGTATTAGCGGGAGACCCTCCGGCGAGCAGTACTTC. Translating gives CASSISGRPSGEQYF.

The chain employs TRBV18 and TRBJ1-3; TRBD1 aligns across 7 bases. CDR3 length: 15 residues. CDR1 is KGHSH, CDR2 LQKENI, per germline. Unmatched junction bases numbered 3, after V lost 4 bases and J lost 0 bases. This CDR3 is CASSQRTGSGNTIYF. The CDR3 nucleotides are TGTGCCAGCTCACAGAGGACAGGCTCTGGAAACACCATATATTTT.

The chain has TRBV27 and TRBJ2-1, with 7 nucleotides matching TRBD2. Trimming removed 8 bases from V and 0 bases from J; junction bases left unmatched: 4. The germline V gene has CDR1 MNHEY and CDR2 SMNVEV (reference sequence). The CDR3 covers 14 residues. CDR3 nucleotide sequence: TGTGCCAGCCAGCGGGGTACCTCCTACAATGAGCAGTTCTTC. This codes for CASQRGTSYNEQFF.

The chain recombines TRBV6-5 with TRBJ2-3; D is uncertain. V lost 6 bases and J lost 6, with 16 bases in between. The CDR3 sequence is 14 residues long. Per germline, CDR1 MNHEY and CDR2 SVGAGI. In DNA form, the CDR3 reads TGTGCCAGCAGAGTGGCAGGAAGTTTTGATACGCAGTATTTT. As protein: CASRVAGSFDTQYF.

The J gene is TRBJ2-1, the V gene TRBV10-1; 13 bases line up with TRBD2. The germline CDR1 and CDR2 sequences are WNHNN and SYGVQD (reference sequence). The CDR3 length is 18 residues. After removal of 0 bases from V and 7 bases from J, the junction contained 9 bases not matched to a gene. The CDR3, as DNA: TGCGCCAGCAGTGAGTCAAGAAGACTAGCGGGAGGCATGAATGAGCAGTTCTTC. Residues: CASSESRRLAGGMNEQFF.

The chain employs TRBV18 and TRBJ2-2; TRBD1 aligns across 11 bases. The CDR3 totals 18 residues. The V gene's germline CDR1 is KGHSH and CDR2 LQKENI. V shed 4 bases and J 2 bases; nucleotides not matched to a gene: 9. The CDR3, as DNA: TGTGCCAGCTCACTTACTGGACAGGGGGCTTTCAACACCGGGGAGCTGTTTTTT. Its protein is CASSLTGQGAFNTGELFF.

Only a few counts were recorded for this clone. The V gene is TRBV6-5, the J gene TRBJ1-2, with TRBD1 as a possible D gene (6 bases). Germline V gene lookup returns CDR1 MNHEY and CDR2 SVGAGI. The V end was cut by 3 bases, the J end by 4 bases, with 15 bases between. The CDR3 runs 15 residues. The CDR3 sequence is CASSYRDTGSYGYTF. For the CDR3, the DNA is TGTGCCAGCAGTTATCGCGATACAGGGTCCTATGGCTACACCTTC.

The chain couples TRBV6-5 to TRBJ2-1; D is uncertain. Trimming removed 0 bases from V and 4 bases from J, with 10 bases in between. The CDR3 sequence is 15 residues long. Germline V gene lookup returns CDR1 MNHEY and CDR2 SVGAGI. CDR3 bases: TGTGCCAGCAGTTACTCGGTGGCGGAATACAATGAGCAGTTCTTC. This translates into CASSYSVAEYNEQFF.

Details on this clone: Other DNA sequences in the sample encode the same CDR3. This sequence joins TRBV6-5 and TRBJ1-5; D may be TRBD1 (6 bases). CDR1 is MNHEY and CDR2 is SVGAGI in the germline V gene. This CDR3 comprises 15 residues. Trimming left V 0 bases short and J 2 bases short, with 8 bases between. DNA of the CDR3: TGTGCCAGCAGTTACTCATCAGGGGGCAATCAGCCCCAGCATTTT. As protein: CASSYSSGGNQPQHF.

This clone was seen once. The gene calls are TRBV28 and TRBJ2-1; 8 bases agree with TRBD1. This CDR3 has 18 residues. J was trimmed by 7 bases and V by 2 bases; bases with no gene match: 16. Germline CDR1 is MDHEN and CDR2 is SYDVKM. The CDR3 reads CASSLPPYHRGLWNEQFF. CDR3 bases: TGTGCCAGCAGTTTACCGCCCTACCACAGGGGGTTGTGGAATGAGCAGTTCTTC.